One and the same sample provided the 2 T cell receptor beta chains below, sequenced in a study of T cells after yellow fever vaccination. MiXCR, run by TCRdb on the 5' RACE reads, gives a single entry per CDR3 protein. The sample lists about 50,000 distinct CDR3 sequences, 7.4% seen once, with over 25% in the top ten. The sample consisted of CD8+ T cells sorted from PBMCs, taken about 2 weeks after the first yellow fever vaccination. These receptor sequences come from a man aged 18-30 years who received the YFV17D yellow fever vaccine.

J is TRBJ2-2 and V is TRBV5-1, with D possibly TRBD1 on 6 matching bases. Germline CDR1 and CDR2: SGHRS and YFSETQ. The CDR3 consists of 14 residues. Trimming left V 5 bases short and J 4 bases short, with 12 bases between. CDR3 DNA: TGCGCCAGCAGTCCAGGGGAGAGCACCGGGGAGCTGTTTTTT. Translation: CASSPGESTGELFF.

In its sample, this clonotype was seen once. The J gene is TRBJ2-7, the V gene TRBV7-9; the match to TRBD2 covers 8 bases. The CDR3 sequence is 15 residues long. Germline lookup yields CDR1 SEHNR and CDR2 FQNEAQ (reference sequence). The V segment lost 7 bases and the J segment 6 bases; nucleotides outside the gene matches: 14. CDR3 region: CASNSAPAGVGEQYF. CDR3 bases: TGTGCCAGCAACTCGGCCCCAGCGGGGGTCGGCGAGCAGTACTTC.